These 25 T cell receptor beta chains were all obtained from the same sample, sequenced in a study of radiotherapy plus CTLA-4 blockade in lung cancer. The assay was immunoSEQ multiplex PCR, and TCRdb's table has in-frame clones only and misses some. The table records 70,000 to 90,000 clones, 70% to 85% of them present only once. Source: peripheral blood, taken from a patient treated with radiotherapy plus ipilimumab. These receptors all come from a human donor with non-small cell lung cancer who had stable disease on radiotherapy plus ipilimumab.

The V and J genes are TRBV11-2 and TRBJ2-1; D gene unclear. V lost 0 bases, J lost 0 bases, and 12 bases lay in between. The length of the CDR3 is 17 residues. The germline CDR1 and CDR2 sequences are SGHAT and FQNNGV. The CDR3 here is CASSLEISRFSYNEQFF. CDR3 sequence (DNA): TGTGCCAGCAGCTTAGAAATTTCGCGTTTCTCCTACAATGAGCAGTTCTTC.

J is TRBJ2-3 and V is TRBV14, with a weak D call TRBD2 (6 bases). With 2 bases removed from V and 1 base from J, the gap between germline ends came to 16 bases. Germline loops: CDR1 SGHDN, CDR2 FVKESK. This CDR3 has 17 amino acids. The CDR3 reads CASSQRLVTSGTDTQYF. CDR3 bases: TGTGCCAGCAGCCAACGACTAGTCACCTCGGGCACAGATACGCAGTATTTT.

This chain joins TRBV2 and TRBJ1-5; 7 nucleotides align to TRBD1. V was pared by 7 bases and J by 8 bases, with 11 bases of the junction left unmatched. This CDR3 has 14 amino acids. CDR1 and CDR2 (germline): SNHLY, FYNNEI. This chain's CDR3 is CASTFSGQVEPQHF. DNA for the CDR3: TGTGCCAGCACCTTTTCAGGACAGGTCGAGCCCCAGCATTTT.

This clone was observed a few times. The J gene is TRBJ2-1, the V gene TRBV19; no reliable D call. CDR1 and CDR2 (germline): LNHDA, SQIVND (reference sequence). This CDR3 has 13 residues. The germline V and J ends were trimmed by 7 bases and 5 bases, with 12 bases remaining between them. CDR3 sequence: CASKDLVNNEQFF. DNA for the CDR3: TGTGCCAGTAAAGACCTAGTGAACAATGAGCAGTTCTTC.

DNA of the CDR3: TGTGCCAGCAGGAGAGAAAACAGGGGAGGTTCACCCCTCCACTTT. This gives the protein CASRRENRGGSPLHF. The chain carries TRBV2 and TRBJ1-6, with 7 bases matching TRBD1. Germline values: CDR1 SNHLY, CDR2 FYNNEI. V shed 6 bases, J shed 9 bases, and the junction held 11 bases outside the gene matches. The CDR3 is 15 amino acids.

Only one count was recorded for this clone. The chain couples TRBV9 to TRBJ2-3, with 7 bases matching TRBD2. CDR1 and CDR2 from the germline V gene are SGDLS and YYNGEE. V trimming: 2 bases; J trimming: 2 bases; junction bases outside the gene matches: 8. The CDR3 runs 16 residues. The CDR3 DNA is TGTGCCAGCAGCGTTTATTGGACTAGGACCACAGATACGCAGTATTTT. It encodes CASSVYWTRTTDTQYF.

This clone occurred once. Germline and junction disagree at one end, which may indicate a read error. V is TRBV20-1 and J is TRBJ2-1; 8 bases are a match to TRBD2. The CDR3 spans 10 residues. The V gene's germline CDR1 is DFQATT and CDR2 SNEGSKA (reference sequence). The CDR3 spells CSARAGVEFF. DNA of the CDR3: TGCAGTGCCAGAGCGGGAGTGGAGTTCTTC.

This chain joins TRBV11-2 and TRBJ2-7; D perhaps matches TRBD2 (5 bases). V was cut by 2 bases and J by 0 bases, with 14 bases left in between. CDR3 length: 16 residues. Germline V gene sequence: CDR1 SGHAT, CDR2 FQNNGV. The CDR3 here is CASSLPRTRSSYEQYF. The CDR3 nucleotides read TGTGCCAGCAGCTTACCTCGGACTCGTAGCTCCTACGAGCAGTACTTC.

The rearrangement uses TRBV5-1 and TRBJ2-7, with D perhaps TRBD2 (7 bases). CDR3 length equals 16 residues. V lost 5 bases and J lost 3, with 21 bases in between. The germline V gene encodes CDR1 SGHRS and CDR2 YFSETQ. CDR3 coding DNA: TGCGCCAGCAGTCGGGCGGGGGCAGGGGACATCTACGAGCAGTACTTC. It is translated as CASSRAGAGDIYEQYF. The full variable domain, completed using reference TRBV5-1 and TRBJ2-7, is KAGVTQTPRYLIKTRGQQVTLSCSPISGHRSVSWYQQTPGQGLQFLFEYFSETQRNKGNFPGRFSGRQFSNSRSEMNVSTLELGDSALYLCASSRAGAGDIYEQYFGPGTRLTVT.

The chain is built from TRBV5-1 and TRBJ2-1, with 13 nucleotides matching TRBD2. The V gene end was trimmed by 2 bases and the J gene end by 9 bases; junction bases not matched to a gene: 8. CDR1 is SGHRS and CDR2 is YFSETQ in the germline V gene. The CDR3 is 16 amino acids. The CDR3 coding sequence is TGCGCCAGCAGCTTAGTTACCGGGACTAGCGGGACTGAGCAGTTCTTC. It encodes CASSLVTGTSGTEQFF.

The chain combines TRBV27 with TRBJ1-2; 10 bases map to TRBD1. The germline CDR1 and CDR2 sequences are MNHEY and SMNVEV (reference sequence). J was trimmed by 4 bases and V by 0 bases; bases with no gene match: 14. This CDR3 is built from 19 residues. CDR3 sequence: CASSLSFRDRGKTSYGYTF. DNA of the CDR3: TGTGCCAGCAGTTTATCGTTCCGGGACAGGGGAAAGACTAGCTATGGCTACACCTTC.

The chain joins TRBV19 to TRBJ2-6; D call uncertain. Between the trimmed V and J ends, which lost 5 bases and 5 bases, there was a span of 7 bases. The CDR3 length is 13 residues. In germline, CDR1 is LNHDA, CDR2 SQIVND (reference sequence). The DNA of the CDR3 is TGTGCCAGTAGTTTACTTAGGGCCAACGTCCTGACTTTC. It specifies CASSLLRANVLTF.

About this clone itself: Within the sample, other DNA sequences also encode this same CDR3. The DNA for the CDR3 is TGTGCCAGCAGTTGGGGGACGGGGGACACCGGGGAGCTGTTTTTT. As protein: CASSWGTGDTGELFF. The chain recombines TRBV7-9 with TRBJ2-2; the D gene is possibly TRBD2 (6 bases). The germline V gene encodes CDR1 SEHNR and CDR2 FQNEAQ (reference sequence). The CDR3 contains 15 residues. V lost 6 bases and J lost 3, with 14 bases in between.

The J gene is TRBJ1-3, the V gene TRBV25-1; TRBD1 is a possible D gene (6 bases). Trimming removed 7 bases at V and 6 bases at J, with 25 bases between. From germline, CDR1 is MGHDK and CDR2 SYGVNS. This CDR3 contains 17 residues. The CDR3, as DNA: TGTGCCAGCACTGGTTCCCTGGGGGCCGAAGAGGCAAACACCATATATTTT. It codes for CASTGSLGAEEANTIYF.

This clone appeared a single time. The CDR3 region is CASSTGTTRRGYTF. DNA for the CDR3: TGTGCCAGCAGCACCGGGACCACAAGGCGAGGCTACACCTTC. The V and J genes are TRBV7-8 and TRBJ1-2; D may be TRBD1 (5 bases). The CDR3 length is 14 residues. Trimming left V 5 bases short and J 8 bases short, with 18 bases between. The germline CDR1 and CDR2 sequences are SGHVS and FQNEAQ. The variable domain in full, completed from reference TRBV7-8 and TRBJ1-2, reads GAGVSQSPRYKVAKRGQDVALRCDPISGHVSLFWYQQALGQGPEFLTYFQNEAQLDKSGLPSDRFFAERPEGSVSTLKIQRTQQEDSAVYLCASSTGTTRRGYTFGSGTRLTVV.

J is TRBJ1-2 and V is TRBV6-6; no reliable D call. Germline V CDR1 and CDR2: MNHNY, SVGAGI (reference sequence). V shed 6 bases and J shed 3 bases, with 14 bases lying between them. The CDR3 extends over 14 amino acids. Written as DNA, the CDR3 is TGTGCCAGCAGCCCGATTGACGACTACTATGGCTACACCTTC. This translates into CASSPIDDYYGYTF.

The chain combines TRBV11-2 with TRBJ2-7; 7 bases are shared with TRBD2. The CDR3 runs to 14 residues. Trimming at V came to 1 base and at J to 2 bases, leaving 2 bases not matched to a gene. CDR1 is SGHAT and CDR2 is FQNNGV in the germline V gene. The CDR3: CASSLGLAAYEQYF. The CDR3 coding sequence is TGTGCCAGCAGCTTAGGCCTAGCGGCCTACGAGCAGTACTTC.

The sample holds one count of this clone. The V call is TRBV7-3, the J call TRBJ1-1; D is unresolved. The V end was cut by 9 bases, the J end by 3 bases, with 2 bases between. The germline V gene has CDR1 SGHTA and CDR2 FQGTGA. The CDR3 extends over 9 amino acids. This CDR3 is CARYTEAFF. For the CDR3, the DNA is TGTGCCAGATACACTGAAGCTTTCTTT.

This chain joins TRBV7-3 and TRBJ2-1, with a possible D match to TRBD1 (5 bases). Trimming pared 0 bases from V and 3 bases from J, leaving 9 bases between. Germline CDR1 SGHTA, CDR2 FQGTGA. The CDR3 sequence is 15 residues long. The CDR3 region has the DNA TGTGCCAGCAGCTTAACCTGGACAAACTACAATGAGCAGTTCTTC. Protein: CASSLTWTNYNEQFF.

This chain links TRBV6-5 with TRBJ2-7; no clear D. The germline CDR1 and CDR2 sequences are MNHEY and SVGAGI. Trimming pared 3 bases from V and 3 bases from J, leaving 12 bases between. The CDR3 is made up of 14 amino acids. CDR3 nucleotides: TGTGCCAGCAGTTATTCAGTGGGGAACTACGAGCAGTACTTC. Encoded protein: CASSYSVGNYEQYF.

The chain couples TRBV5-1 to TRBJ1-2, with D possibly TRBD1 on 6 matching bases. The germline CDR1 and CDR2 sequences are SGHRS and YFSETQ. This CDR3 spans 16 amino acids. V was shortened by 0 bases and J by 5 bases, with 17 bases between the two germline ends. The CDR3 sequence: CASSLGSTGFTYGYTF. Written as DNA, the CDR3 is TGCGCCAGCAGCTTGGGATCCACAGGGTTTACTTATGGCTACACCTTC.

The genes are TRBV10-2 and TRBJ2-1; no firm D call. This CDR3 spans 13 amino acids. Germline lookup yields CDR1 WSHSY and CDR2 SAAADI. The V gene lost 7 bases and the J gene lost 9 bases, with 16 bases spanning the gap. The DNA for the CDR3 is TGCGCCAGCACCTGGGCCCTCACCGGTGAGCAGTTCTTC. This translates into CASTWALTGEQFF.

V and J are TRBV7-2 and TRBJ2-7, with 7 bases matching TRBD1. V gave up 5 bases and J gave up 2 bases; unmatched junction bases: 3. Germline loops: CDR1 SGHTA, CDR2 FQGNSA. The CDR3 runs 13 residues. This CDR3 is CASSQDRAYEQYF. CDR3 nucleotides: TGTGCCAGCAGCCAAGACAGGGCCTACGAGCAGTACTTC.

The chain links TRBV4-1 to TRBJ2-7, with TRBD1 matching over 8 bases. V lost 3 bases, J lost 2 bases, and 12 bases stayed unmatched. From germline, CDR1 is MGHRA and CDR2 YSYEKL. This CDR3 has 17 amino acids. For the CDR3, the DNA is TGCGCCAGCAGCCAGCTACAGGGGGGATTCATTACCTACGAGCAGTACTTC. It translates to CASSQLQGGFITYEQYF.

The gene calls are TRBV18 and TRBJ1-3; D is unclear. The length of the CDR3 is 16 residues. Trimming shortened V by 8 bases and J by 0 bases, and 17 bases separated the two germline ends. Germline V CDR1 and CDR2: KGHSH, LQKENI. CDR3 loop: CASTAQRTLSGNTIYF. The CDR3 DNA sequence: TGTGCCAGCACGGCGCAGCGGACTCTCTCTGGAAACACCATATATTTT. The full variable domain, rest sourced from reference TRBV18 and TRBJ1-3, is NAGVMQNPRHLVRRRGQEARLRCSPMKGHSHVYWYRQLPEEGLKFMVYLQKENIIDESGMPKERFSAEFPKEGPSILRIQQVVRGDSAAYFCASTAQRTLSGNTIYFGEGSWLTVV.